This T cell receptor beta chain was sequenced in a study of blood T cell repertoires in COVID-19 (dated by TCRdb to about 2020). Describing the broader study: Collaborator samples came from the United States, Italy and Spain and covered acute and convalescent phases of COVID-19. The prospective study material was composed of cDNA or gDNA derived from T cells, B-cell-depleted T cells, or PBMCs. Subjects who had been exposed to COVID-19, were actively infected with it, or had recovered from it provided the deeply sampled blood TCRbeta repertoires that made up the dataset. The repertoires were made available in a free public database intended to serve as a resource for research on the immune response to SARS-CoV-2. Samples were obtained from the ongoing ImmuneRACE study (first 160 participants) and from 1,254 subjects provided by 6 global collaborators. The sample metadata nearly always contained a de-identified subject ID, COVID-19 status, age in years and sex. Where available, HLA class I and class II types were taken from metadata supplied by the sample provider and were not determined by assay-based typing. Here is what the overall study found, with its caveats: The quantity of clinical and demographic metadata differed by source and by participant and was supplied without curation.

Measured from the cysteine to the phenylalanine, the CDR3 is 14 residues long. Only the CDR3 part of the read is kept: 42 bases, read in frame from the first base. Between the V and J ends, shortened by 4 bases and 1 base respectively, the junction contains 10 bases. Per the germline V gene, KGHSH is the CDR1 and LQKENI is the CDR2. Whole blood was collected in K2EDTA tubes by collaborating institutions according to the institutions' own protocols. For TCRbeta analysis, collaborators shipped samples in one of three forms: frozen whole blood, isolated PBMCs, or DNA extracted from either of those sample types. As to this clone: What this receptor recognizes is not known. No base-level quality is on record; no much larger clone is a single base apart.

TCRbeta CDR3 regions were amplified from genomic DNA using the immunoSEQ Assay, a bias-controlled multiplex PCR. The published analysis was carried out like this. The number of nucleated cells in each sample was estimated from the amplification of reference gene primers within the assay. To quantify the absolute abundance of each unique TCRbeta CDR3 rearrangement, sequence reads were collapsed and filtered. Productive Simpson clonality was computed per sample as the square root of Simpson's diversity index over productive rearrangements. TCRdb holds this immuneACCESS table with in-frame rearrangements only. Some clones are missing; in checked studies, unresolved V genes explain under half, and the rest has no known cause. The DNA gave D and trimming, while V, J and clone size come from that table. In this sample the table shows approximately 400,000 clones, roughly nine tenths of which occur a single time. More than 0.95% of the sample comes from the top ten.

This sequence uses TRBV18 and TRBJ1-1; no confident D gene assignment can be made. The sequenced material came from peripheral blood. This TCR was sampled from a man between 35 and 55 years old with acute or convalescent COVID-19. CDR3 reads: CASSRFPGNTEAFF. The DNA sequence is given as TGTGCCAGCTCACGATTTCCAGGGAACACTGAAGCTTTCTTT.